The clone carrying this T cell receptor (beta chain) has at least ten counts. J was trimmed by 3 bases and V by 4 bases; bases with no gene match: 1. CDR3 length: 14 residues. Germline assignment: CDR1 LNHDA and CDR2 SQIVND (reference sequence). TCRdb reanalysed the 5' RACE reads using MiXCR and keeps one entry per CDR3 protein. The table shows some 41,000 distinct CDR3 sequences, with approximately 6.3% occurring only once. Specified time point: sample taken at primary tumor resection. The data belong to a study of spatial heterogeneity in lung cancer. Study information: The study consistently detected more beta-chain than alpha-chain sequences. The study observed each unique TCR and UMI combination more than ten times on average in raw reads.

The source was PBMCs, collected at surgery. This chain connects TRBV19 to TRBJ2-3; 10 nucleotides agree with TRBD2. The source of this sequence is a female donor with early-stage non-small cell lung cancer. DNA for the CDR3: TGTGCCAGTAGTACGGGACTAGCGACAGATACGCAGTATTTT. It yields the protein CASSTGLATDTQYF.